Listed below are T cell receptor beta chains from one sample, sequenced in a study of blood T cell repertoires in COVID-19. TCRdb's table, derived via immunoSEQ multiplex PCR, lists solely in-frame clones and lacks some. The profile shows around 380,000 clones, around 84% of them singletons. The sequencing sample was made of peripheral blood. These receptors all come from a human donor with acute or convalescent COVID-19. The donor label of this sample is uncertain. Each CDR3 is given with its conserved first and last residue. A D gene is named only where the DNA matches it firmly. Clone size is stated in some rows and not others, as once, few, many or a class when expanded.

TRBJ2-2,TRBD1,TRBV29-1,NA,CSVPLRGQGDTGELFF,TGCAGCGTCCCCCTCAGGGGGCAGGGAGACACCGGGGAGCTGTTTTTT
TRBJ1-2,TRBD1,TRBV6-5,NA,CASSYGNRGSYGYTF,TGTGCCAGCAGTTACGGAAACAGGGGCAGCTATGGCTACACCTTC
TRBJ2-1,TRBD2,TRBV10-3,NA,CAISDGLAGGTTYNEQFF,TGTGCCATCAGTGATGGACTAGCGGGAGGTACTACCTACAATGAGCAGTTCTTC
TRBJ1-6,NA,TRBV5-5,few,CASSLSFTGYNSPLHF,TGTGCCAGCAGCTTGTCCTTCACAGGGTATAATTCACCCCTCCACTTT
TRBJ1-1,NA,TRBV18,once,CASSPDRRYTEAFF,TGTGCCAGCTCACCTGACAGAAGGTACACTGAAGCTTTCTTT
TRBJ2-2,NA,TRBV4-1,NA,CASSQDYGVGELFF,TGCGCCAGCAGCCAAGACTACGGGGTCGGGGAGCTGTTTTTT
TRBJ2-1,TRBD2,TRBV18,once,CASSPSAGVLGNEQFF,TGTGCCAGCTCACCAAGTGCGGGAGTTCTTGGAAATGAGCAGTTCTTC
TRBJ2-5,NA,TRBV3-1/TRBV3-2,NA,CASSRGPWKETQYF,TGTGCCAGCAGCCGAGGCCCCTGGAAAGAGACCCAGTACTTC
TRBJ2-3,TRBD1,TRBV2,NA,CASKAVGTGTDTQYF,TGTGCCAGCAAGGCCGTCGGGACAGGCACAGATACGCAGTATTTT
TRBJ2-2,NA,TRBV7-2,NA,CASSLAGMGTGELFF,TGTGCCAGCAGCTTAGCCGGGATGGGCACCGGGGAGCTGTTTTTT
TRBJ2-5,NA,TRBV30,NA,CAWSPRVGETQYF,TGTGCCTGGAGCCCACGGGTTGGCGAGACCCAGTACTTC
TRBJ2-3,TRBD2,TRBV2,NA,CASSRLAGLRAQYF,TGTGCCAGCAGTAGACTAGCGGGGCTTCGCGCGCAGTATTTT
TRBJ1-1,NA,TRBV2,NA,CASAGIMNTEAFF,TGTGCCAGCGCAGGGATCATGAACACTGAAGCTTTCTTT
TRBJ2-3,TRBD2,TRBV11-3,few,CASNPGLAGEESTDTQYF,TGTGCCAGCAACCCGGGACTAGCGGGAGAGGAGAGCACAGATACGCAGTATTTT
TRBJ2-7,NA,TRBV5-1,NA,CASSQVAPPYEQYF,TGCGCCAGTAGCCAAGTGGCACCGCCCTACGAGCAGTACTTC
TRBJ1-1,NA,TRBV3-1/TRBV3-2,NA,CASRQGGGTEAFF,TGTGCCAGCAGGCAAGGAGGGGGCACTGAAGCTTTCTTT
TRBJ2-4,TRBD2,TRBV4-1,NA,CASSQGLAGGRAKNIQYF,TGCGCCAGCAGCCAAGGACTAGCGGGGGGCCGAGCCAAAAACATTCAGTACTTC
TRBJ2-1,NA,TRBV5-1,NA,CASSLGAATYNEQFF,TGCGCCAGCAGCTTAGGGGCAGCAACCTACAATGAGCAGTTCTTC
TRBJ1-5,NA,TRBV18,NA,CASSPNRNSRPQHF,TGTGCCAGCTCACCAAACAGGAATAGCAGGCCCCAGCATTTT
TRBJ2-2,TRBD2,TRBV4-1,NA,CASSATTSGRNTGELFF,TGCGCCAGCAGCGCGACTACTAGCGGGAGAAACACCGGGGAGCTGTTTTTT
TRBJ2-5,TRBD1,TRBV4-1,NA,CASSQVGTGPQETQYF,TGCGCCAGCAGCCAAGTGGGGACAGGGCCTCAAGAGACCCAGTACTTC
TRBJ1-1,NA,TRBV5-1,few,CASSFSGEAFF,TGCGCCAGCAGCTTCTCCGGGGAAGCTTTCTTT
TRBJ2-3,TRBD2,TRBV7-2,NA,CASSLGLAGPDTQYF,TGTGCCAGCAGCTTAGGACTAGCGGGGCCGGATACGCAGTATTTT
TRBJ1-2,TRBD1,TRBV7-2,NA,CASSSTVDRGYGYTF,TGTGCCAGCAGCAGTACCGTGGACAGGGGTTATGGCTACACCTTC
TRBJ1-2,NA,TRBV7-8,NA,CASGGPTGNGYTF,TGTGCCAGCGGAGGACCGACAGGAAATGGCTACACCTTC
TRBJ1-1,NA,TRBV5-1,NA,CASSLVQANTEAFF,TGCGCCAGCAGCTTGGTTCAGGCGAACACTGAAGCTTTCTTT
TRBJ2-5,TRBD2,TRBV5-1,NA,CASSPSGTSGVETQYF,TGCGCCAGCAGTCCGTCCGGGACTAGTGGGGTAGAGACCCAGTACTTC
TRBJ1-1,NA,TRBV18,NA,CASSQGSGVNTEAFF,TGTGCCAGCTCACAGGGTTCGGGGGTTAACACTGAAGCTTTCTTT
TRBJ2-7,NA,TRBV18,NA,CASSYDSLSYEQYF,TGTGCCAGCTCATATGACAGCCTTTCCTACGAGCAGTACTTC
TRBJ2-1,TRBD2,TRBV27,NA,CASSLGSWEGRFF,TGTGCCAGCAGCTTAGGTAGTTGGGAGGGTAGGTTCTTC
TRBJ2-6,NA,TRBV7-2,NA,CASSLFGETSGANVLTF,TGTGCCAGCAGCTTATTCGGGGAAACCTCTGGGGCCAACGTCCTGACTTTC
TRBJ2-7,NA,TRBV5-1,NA,CASSSDSFRDEQYF,TGCGCCAGCAGCTCGGACTCTTTTCGGGACGAGCAGTACTTC
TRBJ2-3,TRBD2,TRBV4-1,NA,CASSQGFSGVAGPDTQYF,TGCGCCAGCAGCCAAGGGTTCTCGGGGGTAGCGGGACCAGATACGCAGTATTTT
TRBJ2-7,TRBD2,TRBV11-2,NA,CASSPGRSYEQYF,TGTGCCAGCAGCCCCGGGAGGAGCTACGAGCAGTACTTC
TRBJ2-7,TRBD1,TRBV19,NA,CASRQGSYEQYF,TGTGCCAGTCGACAGGGTTCCTACGAGCAGTACTTC
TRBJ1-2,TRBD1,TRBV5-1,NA,CASSLFGSRGPYGYTF,TGCGCCAGCAGCTTGTTCGGGTCGAGGGGGCCCTATGGCTACACCTTC
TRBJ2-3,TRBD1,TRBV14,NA,CASSRQGTSTDTQYF,TGTGCCAGCAGCCGACAGGGGACAAGCACAGATACGCAGTATTTT
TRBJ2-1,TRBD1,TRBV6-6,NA,CASSRKDRGSNEQFF,TGTGCCAGCAGCCGAAAGGACAGGGGATCCAATGAGCAGTTCTTC
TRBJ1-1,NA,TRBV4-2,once,CASSQAGNRDTEAFF,TGTGCCAGCAGCCAAGCGGGAAATCGCGACACTGAAGCTTTCTTT
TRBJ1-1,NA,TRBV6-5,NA,CASSGTANTEAFF,TGTGCCAGCAGCGGAACAGCGAACACTGAAGCTTTCTTT
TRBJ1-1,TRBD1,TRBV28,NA,CASSRDRVKTEAFF,TGTGCCAGCAGTCGGGACAGGGTAAAAACTGAAGCTTTCTTT
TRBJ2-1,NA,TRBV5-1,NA,CASSLSVGGPSYNEQFF,TGCGCCAGCAGCTTAAGCGTCGGGGGGCCCTCCTACAATGAGCAGTTCTTC
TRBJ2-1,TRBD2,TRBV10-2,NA,CASSEAGGGYNEQFF,TGCGCCAGCAGTGAGGCGGGGGGCGGTTACAATGAGCAGTTCTTC
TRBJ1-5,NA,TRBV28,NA,CASSFPVGASNQPQHF,TGTGCCAGCAGTTTTCCGGTAGGGGCCAGCAATCAGCCCCAGCATTTT
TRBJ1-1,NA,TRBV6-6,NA,CASSYSGGVTEAFF,TGTGCCAGCAGTTACTCGGGAGGGGTGACTGAAGCTTTCTTT
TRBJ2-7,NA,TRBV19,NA,CASSPRGTLHEQYF,TGTGCCAGTAGTCCCCGCGGCACCCTCCACGAGCAGTACTTC
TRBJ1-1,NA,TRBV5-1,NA,CASSLGALGLTEAFF,TGCGCCAGCAGCTTGGGGGCCCTGGGACTCACTGAAGCTTTCTTT
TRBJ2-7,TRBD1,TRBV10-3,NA,CAISAPDRGVTWQYF,TGTGCCATCAGCGCCCCAGACAGGGGGGTGACCTGGCAGTACTTC
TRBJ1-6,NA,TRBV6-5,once,CASRPTGGSPLHF,TGTGCCAGCAGACCGACAGGCGGATCACCCCTCCACTTT